The rows below give T cell receptor beta chains drawn from one sample of a study of shared T cell receptors in the human thymus. The method was immunoSEQ multiplex PCR; TCRdb's version includes in-frame clones alone and lacks a portion of them. The data contain about 660,000 clones, roughly 90% of them singletons. The same sample was also studied in work on human thymus T cells.

Material: thymocytes. The receptors shown here come from a boy in the first two years of life with a congenital heart defect. The CDR3 runs from the conserved cysteine through the conserved F or W. The D gene is left open where the match is weak. The size of a clone is reported for some rows only, either as once, few or many, or as a class for expanded clones.

TRBJ2-1 TRBV27 NA TRBD2 CASRIGLAGNSYNEQFF TGTGCCAGCAGAATCGGGCTAGCGGGAAACTCCTACAATGAGCAGTTCTTC
TRBJ1-3 TRBV11-3 NA TRBD1 CASSFDRGRPGNTIYF TGTGCCAGCAGCTTTGACAGGGGGCGTCCTGGAAACACCATATATTTT
TRBJ2-2 TRBV30 NA TRBD2 CAWSWLAENTGELFF TGTGCCTGGAGTTGGCTAGCGGAAAACACCGGGGAGCTGTTTTTT
TRBJ1-2 TRBV6-4 NA NA CASSESLRQIYFLYGYTF TGTGCCAGCAGTGAATCCCTTAGACAGATATACTTTTTGTATGGCTACACCTTC
TRBJ2-3 TRBV7-9 NA TRBD2 CASSLTASGADTQYF TGTGCCAGCAGCTTAACTGCTAGCGGAGCAGATACGCAGTATTTT
TRBJ2-5 TRBV2 NA NA CAMLEGLGETQYF TGTGCCATGCTGGAGGGCCTGGGGGAGACCCAGTACTTC
TRBJ1-1 TRBV18 NA NA CASSLKWTENTEAFF TGTGCCAGCTCACTTAAATGGACAGAGAACACTGAAGCTTTCTTT
TRBJ1-2 TRBV6-5 once TRBD1 CASSYSRDRGAGYTF TGTGCCAGCAGTTACTCGAGGGACAGGGGAGCTGGCTACACCTTC
TRBJ1-5 TRBV5-1 NA TRBD1 CASSFGTGKQPQHF TGCGCCAGCAGCTTCGGGACAGGGAAACAGCCCCAGCATTTT
TRBJ2-1 TRBV6-5 NA NA CASSYGSGSYNEQFF TGTGCCAGCAGTTACGGTTCCGGGTCCTACAATGAGCAGTTCTTC
TRBJ2-6 TRBV9 NA NA CASSPGNGAGANVLTF TGTGCCAGCAGCCCCGGGAACGGGGCTGGGGCCAACGTCCTGACTTTC
TRBJ2-1 TRBV25-1 NA TRBD2 CASTSGRAYEQFF TGTGCCAGCACTAGCGGGAGGGCCTATGAGCAGTTCTTC
TRBJ1-5 TRBV27 NA NA CASSSGVSNQPQHF TGTGCCAGCAGTTCAGGGGTTAGCAATCAGCCCCAGCATTTT
TRBJ2-7 TRBV4-1 NA TRBD2 CASSQEERERDEQYF TGCGCCAGCAGCCAAGAAGAGCGGGAGCGGGACGAGCAGTACTTC
TRBJ2-3 TRBV29-1 NA TRBD2 CSVVLRSPRLAVTDTQYF TGCAGCGTTGTGCTCCGGTCCCCTAGACTAGCGGTCACAGATACGCAGTATTTT
TRBJ1-2 TRBV19 NA NA CASSITGGDYGYTF TGTGCCAGTAGTATAACAGGTGGGGACTATGGCTACACCTTC
TRBJ2-2 TRBV4-3 NA TRBD2 CASSPEKREAPIYTGELFF TGCGCCAGCAGCCCCGAAAAGCGGGAGGCCCCAATTTACACCGGGGAGCTGTTTTTT
TRBJ2-1 TRBV18 NA TRBD1 CASSPQGQGGPNEQFF TGTGCCAGCTCACCCCAGGGACAGGGGGGCCCCAATGAGCAGTTCTTC
TRBJ1-5 TRBV2 once TRBD1 CASMALDREQPQHF TGTGCCAGCATGGCCCTGGACAGGGAGCAGCCCCAGCATTTT
TRBJ1-1 TRBV7-8 NA NA CASSDGGVNTEAFF TGTGCCAGCAGCGATGGGGGCGTGAACACTGAAGCTTTCTTT
TRBJ2-1 TRBV5-6 NA NA CASSFNPDPPGPTYNEQFF TGTGCCAGCAGTTTTAACCCCGACCCACCAGGGCCTACCTACAATGAGCAGTTCTTC
TRBJ2-1 TRBV20-1 NA NA CSASRPGEQFF TGCAGTGCTAGTAGGCCGGGGGAGCAGTTCTTC
TRBJ2-1 TRBV7-2 NA TRBD2 CASSPAHGLAVKYNEQFF TGTGCCAGCAGCCCCGCCCATGGCCTAGCGGTTAAATACAATGAGCAGTTCTTC
TRBJ2-1 TRBV6-5 few TRBD2 CASSRLAGGEQFF TGTGCCAGCAGTCGATTAGCGGGAGGTGAGCAGTTCTTC
TRBJ2-7 TRBV6-5 NA TRBD1 CASSSRTGVDEQYF TGTGCCAGCAGTTCACGGACAGGGGTGGACGAGCAGTACTTC
TRBJ2-7 TRBV12-5 NA NA CASGSPAGGYPHEQYF TGTGCTAGTGGTTCCCCCGCGGGCGGTTACCCCCACGAGCAGTACTTC
TRBJ2-1 TRBV28 NA NA CATLRSGLYNEQFF TGTGCCACCCTACGATCCGGACTTTACAATGAGCAGTTCTTC
TRBJ2-7 TRBV9 NA TRBD2 CASSAASGPYEQYF TGTGCCAGCAGCGCCGCTAGCGGGCCCTACGAGCAGTACTTC
TRBJ2-5 TRBV27 NA NA CASSLATRGETQYF TGTGCCAGCAGTTTAGCAACTAGAGGCGAGACCCAGTACTTC
TRBJ2-7 TRBV6-1 NA NA CASKYRAHEQYF TGTGCCAGCAAGTACAGGGCCCACGAGCAGTACTTC
TRBJ1-6 TRBV6-5 NA NA CASSYGAHAPLHF TGTGCCAGCAGTTACGGGGCGCATGCACCCCTCCACTTT
TRBJ1-1 TRBV5-5 NA NA CASSFPAQGRAEAFF TGTGCCAGCAGCTTCCCGGCACAGGGTCGCGCTGAAGCTTTCTTT
TRBJ2-7 TRBV7-3 NA TRBD2 CASSLRLGLAVSYEQYF TGTGCCAGCAGCTTAAGGCTGGGACTAGCGGTCTCCTACGAGCAGTACTTC
TRBJ1-1 TRBV4-3 NA TRBD1 CASSRRLGTGGDQAFF TGCGCCAGCAGCCGAAGATTGGGGACAGGGGGTGATCAAGCTTTCTTT
TRBJ2-4 TRBV2 NA NA CASSEAHGSSKNIQYF TGTGCCAGCAGTGAGGCGCACGGGAGTTCCAAAAACATTCAGTACTTC
TRBJ1-1 TRBV10-1 NA TRBD1 CASSESGDREGTEAFF TGCGCCAGCAGTGAGTCGGGGGACAGGGAGGGCACTGAAGCTTTCTTT
TRBJ2-1 TRBV4-2 NA TRBD2 CASSQVGGRTGNEQFF TGTGCCAGCAGCCAAGTAGGCGGGAGGACGGGCAATGAGCAGTTCTTC
TRBJ1-5 TRBV19 NA NA CASRGGSGQPQHF TGTGCCAGTAGGGGGGGGAGTGGTCAGCCCCAGCATTTT
TRBJ2-3 TRBV30 once NA CAWSLWEAFTDTQYF TGTGCCTGGAGTCTTTGGGAGGCCTTCACAGATACGCAGTATTTT
TRBJ1-4 TRBV6-5 NA NA CASSYRGSTNEKLFF TGTGCCAGCAGTTACCGGGGTAGCACTAATGAAAAACTGTTTTTT
TRBJ2-7 TRBV28 NA TRBD2 CASSCREGYYEQYF TGTGCCAGCAGTTGCCGGGAGGGTTACTACGAGCAGTACTTC
TRBJ2-7 TRBV5-1 NA TRBD2 CASSLEREGPNEQYF TGCGCCAGCAGCTTGGAGCGGGAGGGCCCCAACGAGCAGTACTTC